A single TCR beta chain is shown here with its context. Its specificity is not known. This entry comes from a study of cytomegalovirus exposure and HLA in healthy donors. Study as a whole: A previous analysis identified fewer than 130 million unique TCR beta sequences derived from about 180 million T cells.

Study-wide findings and caveats: In a later analysis, specific HLA alleles were associated with 15,000 to 20,000 TCR beta sequences at a 0.05 false discovery rate. Across donors, presence/absence analyses took sequencing depth to be roughly uniform.

Unmatched junction bases numbered 11, after V lost 4 bases and J lost 5 bases. The CDR3 runs 16 residues. Germline V gene sequence: CDR1 SGHRS, CDR2 YFSETQ. Both 60 Vbeta primers and 13 Jbeta primers went into the PCR. Using immunoSEQ multiplex PCR, the repertoire was profiled, and TCRdb retains in-frame clones only, with some absent. Of roughly 60,000 clones listed, 65% to 90% are singletons. This receptor was identified in a man aged 25-40 years in good health and CMV-seronegative. The chain carries TRBV5-1 and TRBJ2-5; 10 bases are a match to TRBD1. Sequences were obtained from PBMCs. The CDR3 sequence is CASSPRGDRGVETQYF. The DNA of the CDR3 is TGCGCCAGCAGCCCCCGGGGGGACAGGGGTGTGGAGACCCAGTACTTC.